The rows below give T cell receptor beta chains drawn from one sample of a study of cytomegalovirus exposure and HLA in healthy donors. This table comes from immunoSEQ multiplex PCR, and its TCRdb copy is limited to in-frame clones, with some not included. The profile shows approximately 180,000 clones, roughly 82% of them singletons. The sample was PBMCs. The source is a woman under 30 in good health and CMV-seronegative. The CDR3 runs from the conserved cysteine through the conserved F or W. The D gene is left open where the match is weak. Only part of the rows carry a size: once, few, many, or a class if the clone is expanded.

D	J	V	size	CDR3	DNA
TRBD1	TRBJ2-3	TRBV5-1	NA	CASSLGGAYGDTQYF	TGCGCCAGCAGCTTAGGGGGCGCCTACGGGGATACGCAGTATTTT
TRBD2	TRBJ2-7	TRBV5-1	NA	CASSPGWREKDEQYF	TGCGCCAGCAGCCCGGGCTGGCGGGAGAAGGATGAGCAGTACTTC
NA	TRBJ1-1	TRBV9	NA	CASSVDSSGSDEAFF	TGTGCCAGCAGCGTAGATTCATCAGGGTCGGACGAAGCTTTCTTT
TRBD1	TRBJ1-5	TRBV30	NA	CAWKGGQNNQPQHF	TGTGCCTGGAAGGGGGGACAGAACAATCAGCCCCAGCATTTT
NA	TRBJ2-7	TRBV27	many	CASSLEAGGIPEQYF	TGTGCCAGCAGTTTAGAGGCAGGGGGGATCCCTGAGCAGTACTTC
NA	TRBJ1-1	TRBV2	NA	CAASTDRGLTEAFF	TGTGCCGCAAGCACGGACCGAGGGCTCACTGAAGCTTTCTTT
NA	TRBJ2-7	TRBV6-5	NA	CASRDGQEQYF	TGTGCCAGCAGAGACGGACAGGAGCAGTACTTC
NA	TRBJ2-5	TRBV7-8	NA	CASSVQGLGETQYF	TGTGCCAGCAGCGTACAGGGCCTTGGAGAGACCCAGTACTTC
NA	TRBJ1-1	TRBV29-1	once	CSVAYPPEAFF	TGCAGCGTCGCCTACCCCCCTGAAGCTTTCTTT
NA	TRBJ1-2	TRBV5-1	NA	CASSPTFATNYGYTF	TGCGCCAGCAGCCCCACCTTCGCGACTAACTATGGCTACACCTTC
TRBD1	TRBJ1-2	TRBV7-8	NA	CASSHRDRGYTF	TGTGCCAGCAGCCACCGGGACAGGGGCTACACCTTC
NA	TRBJ2-1	TRBV4-1	NA	CASSQDGGGAPEQFF	TGCGCCAGCAGCCAAGACGGAGGGGGGGCCCCTGAGCAGTTCTTC
NA	TRBJ1-1	TRBV19	NA	CASCDDGENTEAFF	TGTGCCAGTTGCGATGACGGAGAGAACACTGAAGCTTTCTTT
NA	TRBJ1-1	TRBV10-3	once	CAISDSRTLGGNTEAFF	TGTGCCATCAGTGATAGTCGGACACTGGGGGGGAACACTGAAGCTTTCTTT
NA	TRBJ2-5	TRBV6-6	NA	CASSYPTGQETQYF	TGTGCCAGCAGTTACCCCACGGGCCAAGAGACCCAGTACTTC
NA	TRBJ1-1	TRBV7-6	NA	CASTQDGMNTEAFF	TGTGCCAGCACCCAAGACGGGATGAACACTGAAGCTTTCTTT
TRBD1	TRBJ2-2	TRBV7-7	NA	CASSLNRGAGELFF	TGTGCCAGCAGCTTAAACAGGGGCGCCGGGGAGCTGTTTTTT
NA	TRBJ2-7	TRBV2	NA	CASSEPSRLNSYEQYF	TGTGCCAGCAGTGAGCCGTCGAGGCTGAACTCCTACGAGCAGTACTTC
TRBD1	TRBJ1-1	TRBV15	NA	CATSRVRSGQGRDGLNTEAFF	TGTGCCACCAGCAGAGTGAGGTCCGGACAGGGGAGGGATGGACTGAACACTGAAGCTTTCTTT
TRBD2	TRBJ2-7	TRBV6-1	NA	CASRAGLEAPYEQYF	TGTGCCAGCAGAGCGGGACTAGAGGCCCCCTACGAGCAGTACTTC
NA	TRBJ2-7	TRBV1	NA	CTSSQTGTSGGAVPPFYEQYF	TGCACCAGCAGCCAGACCGGGACTAGCGGGGGGGCCGTTCCCCCTTTCTACGAGCAGTACTTC
NA	TRBJ2-2	TRBV5-8	NA	CASGGQQITGELFF	TGTGCCAGCGGAGGACAGCAAATTACCGGGGAGCTGTTTTTT
TRBD1	TRBJ2-4	TRBV19	NA	CASTPSGTGGRLAKNIQYF	TGTGCCAGTACCCCGTCCGGGACAGGGGGCCGTCTAGCCAAAAACATTCAGTACTTC
NA	TRBJ1-2	TRBV6-5	once	CASSLDFYNYGYTF	TGTGCCAGCAGTCTCGACTTTTATAACTATGGCTACACCTTC
TRBD1	TRBJ2-7	TRBV5-5	NA	CASSLAGTGHGYEQYF	TGTGCCAGCAGCTTGGCCGGGACAGGACATGGCTACGAGCAGTACTTC
NA	TRBJ2-5	TRBV5-1	once	CASVKRPGETQYF	TGCGCCAGCGTCAAGCGGCCGGGAGAGACCCAGTACTTC
NA	TRBJ2-5	TRBV28	NA	CASSLRDRIQETQYF	TGTGCCAGCAGTTTAAGAGACAGGATCCAAGAGACCCAGTACTTC
NA	TRBJ2-1	TRBV21-1	once	CASSKGVLAGGNEQFF	TGTGCCAGCAGCAAAGGGGTACTAGCGGGAGGGAATGAGCAGTTCTTC
NA	TRBJ1-2	TRBV7-6	NA	CASSPSPMQDIGYGYTF	TGTGCCAGCAGCCCTTCACCCATGCAGGATATTGGCTATGGCTACACCTTC
NA	TRBJ1-1	TRBV6-6	NA	CASKWEDTEAFF	TGTGCCAGCAAATGGGAGGACACTGAAGCTTTCTTT
NA	TRBJ1-1	TRBV6-6	NA	CASRQAEAFF	TGTGCCAGTCGACAGGCCGAAGCTTTCTTT
TRBD1	TRBJ1-2	TRBV4-2	NA	CASSQADRGLGYTF	TGTGCCAGCAGCCAAGCCGACAGGGGGCTCGGCTACACCTTC
NA	TRBJ1-1	TRBV27	once	CASSLGTLNTEAFF	TGTGCCAGCAGTTTGGGGACACTGAACACTGAAGCTTTCTTT
NA	TRBJ1-1	TRBV6-5	NA	CASSFSLPGQQIEAFF	TGTGCCAGCAGTTTCTCCCTACCCGGACAGCAGATTGAAGCTTTCTTT
TRBD1	TRBJ1-1	TRBV6-6	NA	CASTREGASGNTEAFF	TGTGCCAGTACGAGAGAGGGGGCATCGGGGAACACTGAAGCTTTCTTT
TRBD1	TRBJ2-1	TRBV7-9	NA	CASSFRDRVFNEQFF	TGTGCCAGCAGCTTCCGGGACAGGGTGTTCAATGAGCAGTTCTTC
NA	TRBJ2-7	TRBV4-1	few	CASSRGGASYEQYF	TGCGCCAGTTCAAGAGGGGGAGCGTCCTACGAGCAGTACTTC
TRBD1	TRBJ1-5	TRBV19	medium-sized	CASTPGQLKNQPQHF	TGTGCCAGTACCCCGGGACAGCTAAAAAATCAGCCCCAGCATTTT
TRBD1	TRBJ2-3	TRBV12-5	NA	CASASQGVSYTQYF	TGTGCTAGTGCCTCACAGGGGGTATCATATACGCAGTATTTT
NA	TRBJ2-7	TRBV25-1	NA	CASSEARWAYEQYF	TGTGCCAGCTCGGAGGCCCGCTGGGCCTACGAGCAGTACTTC
TRBD1	TRBJ1-1	TRBV12-5	NA	CASGLVTSRQGADTEAFF	TGTGCTAGTGGTTTGGTAACCTCAAGGCAGGGGGCGGACACTGAAGCTTTCTTT
NA	TRBJ2-1	TRBV6-5	NA	CASSKSDFAQFF	TGTGCCAGCAGTAAATCAGACTTTGCGCAGTTCTTC
NA	TRBJ1-2	TRBV18	NA	CASSSTPGRRAVDYGYTF	TGTGCCAGCTCATCGACTCCGGGCCGGAGGGCCGTCGACTATGGCTACACCTTC
NA	TRBJ2-1	TRBV29-1	NA	CSAPDYLRVEQFF	TGCAGCGCCCCGGACTACCTCAGAGTAGAGCAGTTCTTC
NA	TRBJ1-2	TRBV14	few	CASSQTSNYGYTF	TGTGCCAGCAGCCAAACATCTAACTATGGCTACACCTTC
TRBD2	TRBJ2-5	TRBV4-1	once	CASSQVAGDAETQYF	TGCGCCAGCAGCCAAGTAGCGGGAGATGCGGAGACCCAGTACTTC
TRBD2	TRBJ2-2	TRBV19	NA	CASNPLAGAAGELFF	TGTGCCAGTAACCCACTAGCGGGAGCGGCCGGGGAGCTGTTTTTT
TRBD2	TRBJ2-5	TRBV2	NA	CASTLAGGLTPETQYF	TGTGCCAGCACCTTGGCGGGGGGGCTCACGCCAGAGACCCAGTACTTC
NA	TRBJ1-2	TRBV27	NA	CASRASGFGDYGYTF	TGTGCCAGCAGAGCCTCCGGGTTCGGCGACTATGGCTACACCTTC
NA	TRBJ2-5	TRBV9	NA	CASSVSTGGQETQYF	TGTGCCAGCAGCGTATCGACAGGCGGCCAAGAGACCCAGTACTTC
TRBD1	TRBJ1-4	TRBV9	NA	CASSVTGTVNEKLFF	TGTGCCAGCAGCGTAACCGGGACAGTTAATGAAAAACTGTTTTTT
TRBD1	TRBJ2-7	TRBV4-1	few	CASSQGGQGLYEQYF	TGCGCCAGCAGCCAAGGGGGACAGGGGCTCTACGAGCAGTACTTC
TRBD1	TRBJ1-2	TRBV6-1	NA	CASSDPGGYYGYTF	TGTGCCAGCAGCGACCCAGGGGGATACTATGGCTACACCTTC
TRBD1	TRBJ1-1	TRBV27	NA	CASSKTGGRIDTEAFF	TGTGCCAGCAGCAAAACAGGGGGGAGAATCGACACTGAAGCTTTCTTT
TRBD2	TRBJ2-1	TRBV7-6	NA	CASGTSGSGEQFF	TGTGCCAGCGGGACTAGCGGGAGTGGTGAGCAGTTCTTC
TRBD1	TRBJ2-2	TRBV7-8	NA	CASSKTGLDTGELFF	TGTGCCAGCAGCAAGACAGGGTTGGACACCGGGGAGCTGTTTTTT
NA	TRBJ2-7	TRBV7-9	NA	CASSLAGGTYEQYF	TGTGCCAGCAGCTTAGCCGGGGGAACCTACGAGCAGTACTTC
NA	TRBJ2-3	TRBV7-3	NA	CASSFYRADSDTQYF	TGTGCCAGCAGCTTTTACAGGGCAGATTCAGATACGCAGTATTTT
TRBD2	TRBJ2-4	TRBV4-1	NA	CASSQDSRTSGGLLAKNIQYF	TGCGCCAGCAGCCAAGATTCAAGGACTAGCGGGGGCCTACTAGCCAAAAACATTCAGTACTTC
NA	TRBJ2-5	TRBV6-1	NA	CASRDTGQETQYF	TGTGCCAGCCGGGACACCGGACAAGAGACCCAGTACTTC